This entry is about one TCR beta chain. This specimen comes from a study of CD8 T cells in Susac syndrome. Roughly 0.5 to 1 ug RNA was reverse transcribed with random hexamers. One entry per CDR3 protein, called by TCRdb with MiXCR from the immunoSEQ multiplex PCR reads. The sample gives about 140,000 distinct CDR3 sequences, 85% to 95% of which show up once; 0.14% is in the top ten. The sample comprised CD4+ T cells from PBMCs. This sequence originates from a human donor with Susac syndrome.

CDR3 amino acids: CAWNPRPNEKLFF. CDR3 in DNA: TGTGCCTGGAACCCCCGACCAAATGAAAAACTGTTTTTT. V is TRBV30 and J is TRBJ1-4; D remains unclear. There are 13 residues in the CDR3. The germline CDR1 and CDR2 sequences are GTSNPN and SVGIG (reference sequence). Trimming cost V 4 bases and J 5 bases, with 11 bases left between them.